Included here is one T cell receptor (beta chain) sequence, with context. This specimen belongs to a study of blood T cell repertoires in COVID-19. Study-level information: PBMCs, B-cell-depleted T cells, or T cells provided the cDNA or gDNA that made up the material.

The CDR3 length is 16 residues. Per the original data handling: Reference gene primers were amplified, and this amplification served to estimate nucleated cell counts. Sequenced by immunoSEQ multiplex PCR; TCRdb stores in-frame clones only, minus some. That table gives V, J and clone size, and the DNA gave D and trimming. The sample lists about 81,000 clones, more than 75% occurring once. Material for sequencing was peripheral blood. This chain uses TRBV21-1 with TRBJ1-1; the tabulated D call, TRBD1, remains unverified against the DNA. TRBV21-1 is marked as a pseudogene. This TCR derives from a woman in her seventies with acute or convalescent COVID-19. CDR3 sequence (DNA): TGTGCCAGCAGCAAATACGACAGGGACCGGAACACTGAAGCTTTCTTT. It codes for CASSKYDRDRNTEAFF.